The 8 T cell receptor beta chains given below trace back to one sample, sequenced in a study of Graves' ophthalmopathy and Graves' hyperthyroidism. The study amplified TCR beta CDR3 regions using RNA transcripts. First-round RT-PCR used HTBI primers; second-round multiplex PCR followed. TCRdb redid the calling of the multiplex PCR reads with MiXCR, one entry per CDR3 protein. Among approximately 37,000 distinct CDR3 sequences listed, about 51% were seen once. The sequenced material came from peripheral blood. These receptor sequences come from an adult man with Graves' ophthalmopathy.

The chain recombines TRBV5-1 with TRBJ2-5; D tentatively fits TRBD1 or TRBD2 (5 bases each). Germline CDR1 reads SGHRS; CDR2 reads YFSETQ. CDR3 length: 13 residues. V shed 1 base and J shed 11 bases, with 15 bases lying between them. The CDR3 region is CASSLLPGSNQYF. DNA of the CDR3: TGCGCCAGCAGCTTGCTTCCAGGGAGCAATCAGTACTTC.

This clonotype was counted ten times or more. The chain recombines TRBV7-2 with TRBJ2-5; D not resolved. V gave up 1 base and J gave up 3 bases, with 12 bases separating them. The CDR3 extends over 15 amino acids. Germline loops: CDR1 SGHTA, CDR2 FQGNSA. CDR3 DNA: TGTGCCAGCAGCTTAGGGTTAAAGTCGAAAGAGACCCAGTACTTC. This translates into CASSLGLKSKETQYF.

J is TRBJ2-3 and V is TRBV7-9; tentatively, D is TRBD1 (6 bases). The CDR3 length is 16 residues. Looked up from germline, CDR1 is SEHNR and CDR2 is FQNEAQ (reference sequence). V shed 6 bases and J shed 0 bases, with 16 bases lying between them. Written as DNA, the CDR3 is TGTGCCAGCAGTGAGGGAAGGGACAATAGCACAGATACGCAGTATTTT. Translating it yields CASSEGRDNSTDTQYF.

This clonotype is deemed medium-sized. The rearrangement joins TRBV24-1 to TRBJ2-5; TRBD1 is a possible D gene (5 bases). The germline V and J ends were trimmed by 5 bases and 5 bases, with 17 bases remaining between them. Germline CDR1 reads KGHDR; CDR2 reads SFDVKD. This CDR3 spans 15 amino acids. The CDR3 nucleotides are TGTGCCACCAGTGCGGCAGGGCCCGCTGGGGAGACCCAGTACTTC. Translated, it gives CATSAAGPAGETQYF.

This clonotype has at least ten counts. The J gene is TRBJ1-2, the V gene TRBV9, with 9 bases lining up with TRBD1. Germline CDR1 is SGDLS and CDR2 is YYNGEE. The CDR3 length is 15 residues. V lost 3 bases to trimming and J lost 4 bases; unmatched junction nucleotides: 7. Here the CDR3 reads CASSDTGGVGYGYTF. In DNA, the CDR3 is TGTGCCAGCAGCGATACAGGGGGCGTCGGCTATGGCTACACCTTC. Supplemented by reference TRBV9 and TRBJ1-2, the full variable domain reads DSGVTQTPKHLITATGQRVTLRCSPRSGDLSVYWYQQSLDQGLQFLIQYYNGEERAKGNILERFSAQQFPDLHSELNLSSLELGDSALYFCASSDTGGVGYGYTFGSGTRLTVV.

The chain combines TRBV7-2 with TRBJ2-1, with D possibly TRBD2 on 5 matching bases. CDR3 length equals 17 residues. Per the germline V gene, CDR1 is SGHTA and CDR2 is FQGNSA. Trimming removed 5 bases from V and 3 bases from J, with 20 bases in between. CDR3 protein: CASSQERGSYGYNEQFF. The CDR3 DNA reads TGTGCCAGCAGCCAAGAAAGAGGGTCCTATGGCTACAATGAGCAGTTCTTC.

This clonotype was observed many times. The gene calls are TRBV5-1 and TRBJ2-3; 7 nucleotides match TRBD2. The CDR3 runs 15 residues. Germline values: CDR1 SGHRS, CDR2 YFSETQ. J gave up 2 bases and V 4 bases, and 7 bases lay outside the gene matches. The CDR3 sequence: CASSPLGGDTDTQYF. The CDR3 nucleotides read TGCGCCAGCAGCCCCTTGGGGGGGGACACAGATACGCAGTATTTT.

J is TRBJ1-1 and V is TRBV20-1; D not resolved. This CDR3 spans 14 amino acids. V was cut by 3 bases and J by 0 bases, with 11 bases left in between. Per the germline V gene, CDR1 is DFQATT and CDR2 is SNEGSKA (reference sequence). DNA for the CDR3: TGCAGTGCTAGTTTGGGAAGCCTGAACACTGAAGCTTTCTTT. The encoded protein is CSASLGSLNTEAFF.